This T cell receptor beta chain was observed in a study of blood T cell repertoires in COVID-19. Study details: The study drew acute and convalescent COVID-19 samples from the United States, Italy and Spain. From T cells, B-cell-depleted T cells, or PBMCs came the material, which was cDNA or gDNA.

The CDR3 is 15 residues long. With 5 bases clipped from V and 4 bases from J, the junction kept 8 bases outside the gene matches. Looked up from germline, CDR1 is SGHAT and CDR2 is FQDESV (reference sequence). The count of this clone is one. As handled by the study authors: Amplification with reference gene primers provided the estimates of nucleated cell counts. Some clones are missing from TCRdb's copy, which holds only in-frame ones; the method was immunoSEQ multiplex PCR. For V, J and clone size, that table is used; D and trimming come from the DNA. The table has some 460,000 clones, 87% seen once; the top ten hold under 2.5%.

The material sequenced was PBMCs or T cells enriched from blood (not recorded which). The clonotype originates from a woman aged 18-29 years with acute COVID-19. The chain carries TRBV11-1 and TRBJ1-2; 9 bases match TRBD1. The CDR3 region has the DNA TGTGCCAGCAGCCCAGAAGGACAGGGGACCTATGGCTACACCTTC. Its translation is CASSPEGQGTYGYTF.